What follows are 24 T cell receptor beta chains derived from one specimen sequenced in a study of blood T cell repertoires in COVID-19. The repertoire was sequenced with immunoSEQ multiplex PCR; TCRdb's copy has only in-frame clones and lacks some. Of 63,000 or so clones detected, about 81% appear once; the ten largest clones hold 9% to 15%. Specimen: peripheral blood. These receptor sequences come from a human donor in a cohort sampled during active COVID-19.

V and J are TRBV19 and TRBJ1-1; D not resolved. Looked up from germline, CDR1 is LNHDA and CDR2 is SQIVND (reference sequence). The germline V and J ends were trimmed by 7 bases and 5 bases, with 17 bases remaining between them. The CDR3 sequence is 14 residues long. CDR3 residues: CASMWAGTGTEAFF. The CDR3 DNA reads as TGTGCCAGTATGTGGGCGGGTACGGGGACTGAAGCTTTCTTT.

The rearrangement links TRBV27 to TRBJ1-1; 8 bases map to TRBD1. The CDR3 consists of 15 residues. Germline values: CDR1 MNHEY, CDR2 SMNVEV (reference sequence). V was pared by 4 bases and J by 8 bases, with 12 bases of the junction left unmatched. The CDR3 loop reads CASSSDRDRREEAFF. The CDR3 region has the DNA TGTGCCAGCAGTTCGGACAGGGATCGACGGGAGGAAGCTTTCTTT.

V and J are TRBV19 and TRBJ1-2; a weak D match, TRBD1 (5 bases). V lost 10 bases to trimming and J lost 8 bases, with 14 bases between them. Germline V gene lookup returns CDR1 LNHDA and CDR2 SQIVND (reference sequence). The CDR3 runs 11 residues. The CDR3 coding sequence is TGTGCCACCTACAGGTTGGGCGGCTACACCTTC. Residues: CATYRLGGYTF.

This clone has just a few counts. CDR3 region: CATRSSSYEQYF. CDR3 nucleotides: TGTGCCACCAGAAGTAGCTCCTACGAGCAGTACTTC. This chain connects TRBV15 to TRBJ2-7; D remains unclear. The CDR3 extends over 12 amino acids. Germline values: CDR1 LNHNV, CDR2 YYDKDF (reference sequence). V lost 6 bases, J lost 0 bases, and 6 bases lay in between. Full variable domain (remainder filled in from reference TRBV15 and TRBJ2-7): DAMVIQNPRYQVTQFGKPVTLSCSQTLNHNVMYWYQQKSSQAPKLLFHYYDKDFNNEADTPDNFQSRRPNTSFCFLDIRSPGLGDTAMYLCATRSSSYEQYFGPGTRLTVT.

The chain is built from TRBV11-3 and TRBJ2-1; 9 nucleotides match TRBD2. V was pared by 3 bases and J by 9 bases, with 3 bases of the junction left unmatched. This CDR3 is built from 13 residues. Germline V gene sequence: CDR1 SGHNT, CDR2 YENEEA. CDR3 in amino acids: CASSFGTSREQFF. The CDR3 bases are TGTGCCAGCAGCTTCGGGACTAGCCGTGAGCAGTTCTTC.

This chain uses TRBV3-1 (or the pseudogene TRBV3-2) with TRBJ1-2; 7 nucleotides agree with TRBD1. The CDR3 has 14 residues. Losses at the gene ends were 5 bases for V and 4 bases for J; bases not matched to a gene: 7. CDR1 is LGHDT, CDR2 YNNKEL, per germline (reference sequence). CDR3 in amino acids: CASSGDSYSYGYTF. The CDR3 coding sequence is TGTGCCAGCAGCGGGGACAGCTATTCCTATGGCTACACCTTC.

The V gene is TRBV29-1, the J gene TRBJ2-1; perhaps TRBD2 as D (7 bases). This CDR3 contains 16 residues. Trimming cost V 3 bases and J 7 bases, with 22 bases left between them. In germline, CDR1 is SQVTM, CDR2 ANQGSEA. Here the CDR3 reads CSVEGRGTQGWNEQFF. The DNA of the CDR3 is TGCAGCGTTGAGGGGCGGGGGACACAGGGCTGGAATGAGCAGTTCTTC.

In DNA form, the CDR3 reads TGTGCCAGCAGTCCCCGAGACACCGCCCGGGCTTTCTTT. Amino acids: CASSPRDTARAFF. The V call is TRBV12-3 or TRBV12-4, the J call TRBJ1-1; unclear D gene. V lost 5 bases, J lost 11 bases, and 18 bases lay in between. The CDR3 is 13 amino acids.

V is TRBV7-9 and J is TRBJ2-7; 12 bases match TRBD1. Trimming at V came to 5 bases and at J to 4 bases, leaving 9 bases not matched to a gene. Germline CDR1 and CDR2: SEHNR and FQNEAQ (reference sequence). The CDR3 spans 16 residues. In DNA form, the CDR3 reads TGTGCCAGCAGCCCCTCACGGGACAGGGGGCATTACGAGCAGTACTTC. Protein: CASSPSRDRGHYEQYF.

The CDR3 bases are TGTGCCAGCAGCGACAGAACAGGGGTGAGGGAGACCCAGTACTTC. It encodes CASSDRTGVRETQYF. The chain carries TRBV13 and TRBJ2-5; the match to TRBD1 covers 7 bases. CDR1 and CDR2 (germline): PRHDT, FYEKMQ (reference sequence). This CDR3 has 15 residues. Germline trimming cut 5 bases from V and 5 bases from J; bases unmatched to any gene: 11.

This clone was seen once. The genes are TRBV20-1 and TRBJ1-5; a possible D gene is TRBD1 (5 bases). CDR1 is DFQATT, CDR2 SNEGSKA, per germline (reference sequence). CDR3 length: 16 amino acids. V was shortened by 3 bases and J by 0 bases, with 15 bases between the two germline ends. The CDR3: CSASGPTGGSNQPQHF. The CDR3 bases are TGCAGTGCTAGTGGACCAACAGGCGGTAGCAATCAGCCCCAGCATTTT.

The chain joins TRBV28 to TRBJ2-7; a possible D gene is TRBD2 (6 bases). Between the trimmed V and J ends, which lost 1 base and 5 bases, there was a span of 24 bases. Per germline, CDR1 MDHEN and CDR2 SYDVKM. The CDR3 spans 18 residues. The CDR3 coding sequence is TGTGCCAGCAGTTTATTAGTTTTGCGGGGACCAGGGTTCCACGAGCAGTACTTC. Its translation is CASSLLVLRGPGFHEQYF.

This clone appeared once. The chain is built from TRBV4-3 and TRBJ2-5, with 9 bases matching TRBD2. After removal of 1 base from V and 3 bases from J, the junction contained 0 bases not matched to a gene. The germline V gene encodes CDR1 LGHNA and CDR2 YSLEER. The CDR3 covers 14 residues. CDR3 sequence reads: CASSQGLAEETQYF. CDR3 nucleotides: TGCGCCAGCAGCCAAGGACTAGCGGAAGAGACCCAGTACTTC.

The V call is TRBV7-9, the J call TRBJ2-3, with D perhaps TRBD2 (6 bases). This CDR3 spans 15 amino acids. V was shortened by 7 bases and J by 0 bases, with 14 bases between the two germline ends. CDR1 is SEHNR, CDR2 FQNEAQ, per germline (reference sequence). CDR3 DNA sequence: TGTGCCAGCAACTGGGGAGGTGCTAGCACAGATACGCAGTATTTT. This codes for CASNWGGASTDTQYF.

V and J are TRBV21-1 and TRBJ1-2; the table gives TRBD1 as D, unverified against the DNA. TRBV21-1 is deemed a pseudogene. This CDR3 is built from 15 residues. In DNA form, the CDR3 reads TGTGCCAGCAGCATTGACAGGGGATATGACTATGGCTACACCTTC. This sequence encodes CASSIDRGYDYGYTF.

The chain has TRBV19 and TRBJ1-2, with 9 nucleotides matching TRBD1. This CDR3 comprises 16 residues. Germline V gene data show CDR1 as LNHDA and CDR2 as SQIVND (reference sequence). The J segment lost 4 bases and the V segment lost 5 bases, leaving 11 bases of the junction unmatched. As DNA, the CDR3 is TGTGCCAGTAGTCCGAGGACGACAGGGGGAACCTATGGCTACACCTTC. This encodes CASSPRTTGGTYGYTF. Complete variable domain (other parts from reference TRBV19 and TRBJ1-2): DGGITQSPKYLFRKEGQNVTLSCEQNLNHDAMYWYRQDPGQGLRLIYYSQIVNDFQKGDIAEGYSVSREKKESFPLTVTSAQKNPTAFYLCASSPRTTGGTYGYTFGSGTRLTVV.

The V call is TRBV5-1, the J call TRBJ2-1; D is undetermined. V was trimmed by 2 bases and J by 3 bases, leaving 3 bases between them. Germline V gene lookup returns CDR1 SGHRS and CDR2 YFSETQ. The CDR3 extends over 12 amino acids. The CDR3 here is CASSFIYNEQFF. The CDR3 DNA follows: TGCGCCAGCAGCTTTATCTACAATGAGCAGTTCTTC.

This clone was picked up a small number of times. This sequence joins TRBV29-1 and TRBJ1-2; 7 bases are a match to TRBD1. The CDR3 covers 14 residues. With 2 bases clipped from V and 4 bases from J, the junction kept 7 bases outside the gene matches. Germline V CDR1 and CDR2: SQVTM, ANQGSEA. This chain's CDR3 is CSVEPQGLGYGYTF. The CDR3 DNA reads as TGCAGCGTTGAACCACAGGGGCTAGGCTATGGCTACACCTTC. The complete variable domain, with remaining parts taken from reference TRBV29-1 and TRBJ1-2, reads SAVISQKPSRDICQRGTSLTIQCQVDSQVTMMFWYRQQPGQSLTLIATANQGSEATYESGFVIDKFPISRPNLTFSTLTVSNMSPEDSSIYLCSVEPQGLGYGYTFGSGTRLTVV.

The rearrangement uses TRBV6-5 and TRBJ2-7, with D possibly matching TRBD1 (5 bases). The CDR3 covers 12 residues. Between the trimmed V and J ends, which lost 11 bases and 0 bases, there was a span of 11 bases. Per the germline V gene, CDR1 is MNHEY and CDR2 is SVGAGI. The CDR3 spells CAGGDSSYEQYF. DNA of the CDR3: TGTGCCGGCGGAGACAGCTCCTACGAGCAGTACTTC.

The chain couples TRBV29-1 to TRBJ2-7, with TRBD1 matching 7 bases. The CDR3 is 13 residues long. J was trimmed by 0 bases and V by 6 bases; bases with no gene match: 5. Germline V gene data show CDR1 as SQVTM and CDR2 as ANQGSEA. CDR3 region: CSVRTGTSYEQYF. The DNA of the CDR3 is TGCAGCGTGCGGACAGGTACCTCCTACGAGCAGTACTTC.

The rearrangement links TRBV10-1 to TRBJ2-2; D ambiguous. Germline CDR1 and CDR2: WNHNN and SYGVQD (reference sequence). The CDR3 totals 14 residues. Trimming stripped 2 bases from V and 1 base from J, with 5 bases between. CDR3 nucleotides: TGCGCCAGCAGTGAGCACAGGAACACCGGGGAGCTGTTTTTT. Protein sequence: CASSEHRNTGELFF.

This chain uses TRBV30 with TRBJ1-4; D is possibly TRBD1 (5 bases). The CDR3 runs 15 residues. Per germline, CDR1 GTSNPN and CDR2 SVGIG (reference sequence). Trimming left V 3 bases short and J 3 bases short, with 14 bases between. CDR3 bases: TGTGCCTGGAGGAAAGGAGTCAGGGCTAATGAAAAACTGTTTTTT. Translated: CAWRKGVRANEKLFF.

This clone occurred once. The genes are TRBV4-3 and TRBJ2-7; TRBD1 matches 8 bases. V was pared by 2 bases and J by 6 bases, with 3 bases of the junction left unmatched. This CDR3 comprises 13 residues. CDR1 and CDR2 (germline): LGHNA, YSLEER. The CDR3 region has the DNA TGCGCCAGCAGCCAACGGACAGGGTTCGAGCAGTACTTC. It translates to CASSQRTGFEQYF.

The chain uses TRBV18 and TRBJ2-4; possibly TRBD2 for D (5 bases). The CDR3 is 16 amino acids. Germline lookup yields CDR1 KGHSH and CDR2 LQKENI. V lost 4 bases, J lost 0 bases, and 13 bases lay in between. CDR3 region: CASSLLEAVAKNIQYF. For the CDR3, the DNA is TGTGCCAGCTCACTCCTGGAAGCGGTAGCCAAAAACATTCAGTACTTC.